This T cell receptor beta chain originates from a study of blood T cells in healthy people across ages. Trimming took 1 base from V and 1 from J, leaving 8 bases between them. The CDR3 length is 16 residues. CDR1 and CDR2 (germline): SGHTA, FQGNSA. The use of a sample-barcoded 5' primer and a J-beta primer mix characterized a second PCR of about 7 to 12 cycles. TCRdb redid the calling of the 5' RACE reads with MiXCR, one entry per CDR3 protein. The sample carries about 800,000 distinct CDR3 sequences, approximately 25% recorded once. The same sample was also used in a study of T cells of mothers and their children.

Sequenced input: blood. J is TRBJ2-6 and V is TRBV7-2; perhaps D is TRBD1 or TRBD2 (5 bases each). The sequence came from a boy under 18 in good health. Here the CDR3 DNA reads TGTGCCAGCAGCTTAGGGTGGGGGTCTGGGGCCAACGTCCTGACTTTC. This encodes CASSLGWGSGANVLTF.